The 26 T cell receptor beta chains in this list originate from one sample, sequenced in a study of regulatory T cells in long-lasting Graves disease. Arm-PCR of CDR3 regions and iRepertoire HTBI primers were used to build TCR beta libraries. TCRdb used MiXCR to reprocess the multiplex PCR reads, holding one entry per CDR3 protein. The data show about 420,000 distinct CDR3 sequences, roughly 15% seen once. The time point denotes: newly diagnosed GD, antithyroid drugs for less than 3 months. RNA from PBMCs was the source of the TCR library. The data also belong to a second study, concerning T cells in Graves' hyperthyroidism and ophthalmopathy.

The sequencing here drew on peripheral blood mononuclear cells (PBMCs), taken at new diagnosis, from a patient treated with antithyroid drugs. The receptors were sampled from a young woman with Graves disease.

This clonotype turned up a few times. CDR3 residues: CASTYEGGRLYEQYF. CDR3 DNA: TGTGCCAGCACCTATGAGGGGGGGCGTCTCTACGAGCAGTACTTC. The chain combines TRBV6-2 or TRBV6-3 with TRBJ2-7; tentative D call: TRBD2 (7 bases). Germline lookup yields CDR1 MNHEY and CDR2 SVGEGT. The CDR3 runs to 15 residues. V was clipped by 7 bases and J by 3 bases, with 19 bases between them.

This clonotype was observed at least ten times. The chain employs TRBV7-2 and TRBJ2-6; D call uncertain. The CDR3 is 19 amino acids. Between the trimmed V and J ends, which lost 5 bases and 0 bases, there was a span of 20 bases. CDR1 and CDR2 (germline): SGHTA, FQGNSA. The CDR3 reads CASSPPPRFRRSGANVLTF. The CDR3 bases are TGTGCCAGCAGCCCCCCTCCGCGGTTTAGGCGCTCTGGGGCCAACGTCCTGACTTTC.

There are a few counts of this clonotype. The J gene is TRBJ1-1, the V gene TRBV27, with no clear D. CDR1 is MNHEY and CDR2 is SMNVEV in the germline V gene (reference sequence). With 2 bases removed from V and 3 bases from J, the gap between germline ends came to 7 bases. The CDR3 runs to 13 residues. DNA of the CDR3: TGTGCCAGCAGTTTAGTCGGATACACTGAAGCTTTCTTT. This encodes CASSLVGYTEAFF.

This clonotype came up many times. The rearrangement links TRBV6-2 or TRBV6-3 to TRBJ2-7, with TRBD1 identical over 12 bases. The CDR3 is 18 amino acids. V gave up 2 bases and J gave up 0 bases; unmatched junction bases: 8. Germline V gene sequence: CDR1 MNHEY, CDR2 SVGEGT. DNA of the CDR3: TGTGCCAGCAGTTACGTCCCGGGACAGGGGGCCCTCTCCTACGAGCAGTACTTC. Translating gives CASSYVPGQGALSYEQYF.

This clonotype was counted only a few times. CDR3 sequence reads: CASSFGSIGQGYNSPLHF. The CDR3 nucleotides are TGTGCCAGCAGCTTCGGATCGATCGGGCAGGGGTATAATTCACCCCTCCACTTT. This chain links TRBV5-6 with TRBJ1-6; tentative D call: TRBD1 (6 bases). Trimming stripped 2 bases from V and 4 bases from J, with 19 bases between. CDR1 is SGHDT and CDR2 is YYEEEE in the germline V gene. This CDR3 is 18 amino acids long.

Many counts were recorded for this clonotype. The V call is TRBV28, the J call TRBJ2-3, with 13 nucleotides matching TRBD2. CDR1 and CDR2 (germline): MDHEN, SYDVKM. CDR3 length: 15 amino acids. After removal of 5 bases from V and 6 bases from J, the junction contained 5 bases not matched to a gene. The CDR3 DNA reads TGTGCCAGCAGTGCAACTAGCGGGAGGGTTGATACGCAGTATTTT. It yields the protein CASSATSGRVDTQYF.

A few counts support this clonotype. The rearrangement links TRBV19 to TRBJ2-2, with TRBD1 as a possible D gene (5 bases). The CDR3 runs to 14 residues. V was shortened by 7 bases and J by 3 bases, with 12 bases between the two germline ends. Per the germline V gene, CDR1 is LNHDA and CDR2 is SQIVND (reference sequence). The CDR3 reads CASKPAGYTGELFF. In nucleotides, the CDR3 is TGTGCCAGTAAACCCGCAGGGTACACCGGGGAGCTGTTTTTT.

This clonotype has a count of ten or more. This rearrangement joins TRBV6-1 to TRBJ2-3, with D uncertain. The CDR3 runs to 12 residues. CDR1 and CDR2 (germline): MNHNS, SASEGT. Trimming took off 6 bases at V and 2 bases at J, with 6 bases between the two ends. CDR3 protein: CASRESTDTQYF. The CDR3, as DNA: TGTGCCAGCAGAGAATCCACAGATACGCAGTATTTT.

V gene TRBV5-8 combines with J gene TRBJ2-7, with 11 nucleotides matching TRBD1. V lost 4 bases and J lost 4; bases outside the gene matches: 4. Looked up from germline, CDR1 is SGHTS and CDR2 is YDEGEE. There are 14 residues in the CDR3. CDR3 coding DNA: TGTGCCAGCAGCCGGACAGGGGGCAGATACGAGCAGTACTTC. As protein: CASSRTGGRYEQYF.

Notes on this clonotype: A much larger clone differs by one base, so this may be a read error. V is TRBV7-2 and J is TRBJ2-7; 7 bases agree with TRBD2. The CDR3 contains 16 residues. Germline V gene lookup returns CDR1 SGHTA and CDR2 FQGNSA. CDR3 sequence reads: CASSITSDLSSYDQYF. CDR3 sequence (DNA): TGTGCCAGCAGCATCACTAGCGACCTTAGCTCCTACGATCAGTACTTC.

The table lists this clonotype with many counts. A junction end diverges from the germline sequence, so it may reflect a read error. The V call is TRBV12-3 or TRBV12-4, the J call TRBJ2-7; the match to TRBD2 covers 9 bases. The CDR3 covers 13 residues. CDR3 protein: CASSLILAGLASF. CDR3 bases: TGTGCCAGCAGTTTAATCCTCGCGGGACTAGCTAGCTTC.

At least ten counts were recorded for this clonotype. This chain connects TRBV11-2 to TRBJ2-7; 7 nucleotides align to TRBD2. The junction had 12 bases not matched to a gene; V was cut back by 5 bases and J by 2 bases. The CDR3 has 16 residues. Germline V lookup: CDR1 SGHAT, CDR2 FQNNGV. CDR3 DNA sequence: TGTGCCAGCAGCCCCCTCCGGGGTGCGGGGGCCTACGAGCAGTACTTC. This encodes CASSPLRGAGAYEQYF.

CDR3 bases: TGCGCCAGCAAGAGGGAGGGAGGCTATACCTACAATGAGCAGTTCTTC. It encodes CASKREGGYTYNEQFF. The rearrangement uses TRBV5-1 and TRBJ2-1; 7 bases align to TRBD2. Germline V gives CDR1 SGHRS, CDR2 YFSETQ. V dropped 6 bases and J dropped 2; count of bases not matched to a gene: 11. CDR3 length: 16 residues. Looking up the rest from reference TRBV5-1 and TRBJ2-1 gives the full variable domain: KAGVTQTPRYLIKTRGQQVTLSCSPISGHRSVSWYQQTPGQGLQFLFEYFSETQRNKGNFPGRFSGRQFSNSRSEMNVSTLELGDSALYLCASKREGGYTYNEQFFGPGTRLTVL.

The chain has TRBV3-1 and TRBJ2-5; 12 nucleotides agree with TRBD2. V lost 3 bases and J lost 3; bases outside the gene matches: 11. CDR3 size: 18 residues. Germline lookup yields CDR1 LGHDT and CDR2 YNNKEL (reference sequence). The CDR3 DNA is TGTGCCAGCAGCCAGTGGGCTAGCGGGAGGGTTGTTGAAGAGACCCAGTACTTC. This translates into CASSQWASGRVVEETQYF.

This clonotype was observed a few times. The V call is TRBV2, the J call TRBJ2-7; D ambiguous. The V end was cut by 4 bases, the J end by 5 bases, with 9 bases between. From germline, CDR1 is SNHLY and CDR2 FYNNEI. The CDR3 runs 12 residues. The CDR3 DNA follows: TGTGCCAGCAGTGGAACCCCCCACGAGCAGTACTTC. Translation gives CASSGTPHEQYF.

This clonotype was recorded many times. The V call is TRBV2, the J call TRBJ1-1, with unresolved D. V was clipped by 0 bases and J by 1 base, with 12 bases between them. The CDR3 is 16 residues long. The germline V gene encodes CDR1 SNHLY and CDR2 FYNNEI. The CDR3 region is CASSEALQSSNTEAFF. For the CDR3, the DNA is TGTGCCAGCAGTGAAGCGCTTCAAAGTTCGAACACTGAAGCTTTCTTT.

The table lists this clonotype with many counts. The chain carries TRBV7-8 and TRBJ1-5, with a weak D call TRBD1 (6 bases). The length of the CDR3 is 13 residues. Trimming left V 5 bases short and J 7 bases short, with 12 bases between. Germline CDR1 is SGHVS and CDR2 is FQNEAQ. CDR3 nucleotides: TGTGCCAGCAGCGGGGGCGTCGACCAGCCCCAGCATTTT. This gives the protein CASSGGVDQPQHF.

This clonotype came up many times. CDR3 residues: CASSLRKEAFF. CDR3 sequence (DNA): TGTGCCAGCAGTTTACGGAAAGAAGCTTTCTTT. The V and J genes are TRBV12-3 or TRBV12-4 and TRBJ1-1; unclear D gene. V lost 2 bases to trimming and J lost 8 bases, with 6 bases between them. The CDR3 totals 11 residues.

This clonotype has a count of ten or more. The gene calls are TRBV12-3 or TRBV12-4 and TRBJ2-1; perhaps TRBD1 as D (5 bases). The CDR3 is 14 amino acids. V was trimmed by 7 bases and J by 6 bases, leaving 16 bases between them. In DNA, the CDR3 is TGTGCCAGCACCAAGAGCAGGGTACGCAATGAGCAGTTCTTC. It yields the protein CASTKSRVRNEQFF.

This clonotype was counted a few times. The chain links TRBV24-1 to TRBJ2-7; the match to TRBD1 covers 8 bases. Germline V gene data show CDR1 as KGHDR and CDR2 as SFDVKD. This CDR3 is 15 amino acids long. Trimming removed 3 bases from V and 2 bases from J; junction bases left unmatched: 5. CDR3 in amino acids: CATSDPGQAAYEQYF. DNA for the CDR3: TGTGCCACCAGTGATCCGGGACAGGCAGCCTACGAGCAGTACTTC.

The table lists this clonotype with many counts. The chain couples TRBV7-8 to TRBJ2-3; 8 nucleotides match TRBD2. The J segment lost 2 bases and the V segment lost 5 bases, leaving 9 bases of the junction unmatched. Germline CDR1 and CDR2: SGHVS and FQNEAQ. This CDR3 is 16 amino acids long. The CDR3 DNA reads TGTGCCAGCAGCCCGTTAGCGGGAACCCCCACAGATACGCAGTATTTT. Translation: CASSPLAGTPTDTQYF.

The chain recombines TRBV6-1 with TRBJ1-6; possibly TRBD1 for D (5 bases). Germline V lookup: CDR1 MNHNS, CDR2 SASEGT. The CDR3 extends over 14 amino acids. Trimming removed 2 bases from V and 9 bases from J, with 11 bases in between. The CDR3 bases are TGTGCCAGCAGTGAACAGGGACGTGGTTCACCCCTCCACTTT. Encoded protein: CASSEQGRGSPLHF.

In its sample, this clonotype was seen many times. The V gene is TRBV7-9, the J gene TRBJ2-1; D ambiguous. The V end was cut by 1 base, the J end by 6 bases, with 7 bases between. CDR1 and CDR2 from the germline V gene are SEHNR and FQNEAQ (reference sequence). The CDR3 length is 13 residues. The CDR3 region is CASSLDRINEQFF. CDR3 nucleotides: TGTGCCAGCAGCTTAGACCGGATCAATGAGCAGTTCTTC.

In this sample, this clonotype turned up many times. This chain connects TRBV7-9 to TRBJ2-1; D is undetermined. The ends were cut back, 5 bases at V and 3 bases at J, with 11 bases in the middle. Germline V gene sequence: CDR1 SEHNR, CDR2 FQNEAQ (reference sequence). The CDR3 is 14 residues long. CDR3 amino acids: CASSERTVYNEQFF. The CDR3, as DNA: TGTGCCAGCAGCGAAAGGACCGTCTACAATGAGCAGTTCTTC.

In this sample, this clonotype turned up many times. The V call is TRBV18, the J call TRBJ1-5; 8 bases match TRBD1. CDR1 and CDR2 (germline): KGHSH, LQKENI. The J segment lost 7 bases and the V segment lost 3 bases, leaving 14 bases of the junction unmatched. The CDR3 consists of 17 residues. The CDR3, as DNA: TGTGCCAGCTCACCGACCCTAGACAGGGGAGTCCGACAGCCCCAGCATTTT. This gives the protein CASSPTLDRGVRQPQHF.

The rearrangement uses TRBV10-3 and TRBJ2-7; D remains ambiguous. V lost 5 bases and J lost 0, with 11 bases in between. The CDR3 contains 14 residues. The germline V gene encodes CDR1 ENHRY and CDR2 SYGVKD. The CDR3 DNA reads as TGTGCCATCAGTCCCCCGACAAACTCCTACGAGCAGTACTTC. Translation gives CAISPPTNSYEQYF.